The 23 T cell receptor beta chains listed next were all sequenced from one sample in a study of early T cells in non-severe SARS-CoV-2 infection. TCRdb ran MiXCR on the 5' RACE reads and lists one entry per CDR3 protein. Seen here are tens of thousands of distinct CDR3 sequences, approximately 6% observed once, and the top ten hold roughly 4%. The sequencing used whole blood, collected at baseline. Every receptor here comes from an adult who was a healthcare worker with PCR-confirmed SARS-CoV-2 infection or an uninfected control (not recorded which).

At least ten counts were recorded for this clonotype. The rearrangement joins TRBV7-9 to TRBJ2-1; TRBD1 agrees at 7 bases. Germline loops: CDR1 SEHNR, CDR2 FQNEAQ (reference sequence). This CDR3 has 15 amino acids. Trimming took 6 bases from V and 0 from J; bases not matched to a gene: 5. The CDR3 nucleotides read TGTGCCAGCAGAACGGACAGGAGCTCCTACAATGAGCAGTTCTTC. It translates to CASRTDRSSYNEQFF.

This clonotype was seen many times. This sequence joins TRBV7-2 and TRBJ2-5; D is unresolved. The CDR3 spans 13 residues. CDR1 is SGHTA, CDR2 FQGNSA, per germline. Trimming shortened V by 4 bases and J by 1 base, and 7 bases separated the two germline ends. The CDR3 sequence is CASSSQIQETQYF. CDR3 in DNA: TGTGCCAGCAGCTCCCAAATCCAAGAGACCCAGTACTTC.

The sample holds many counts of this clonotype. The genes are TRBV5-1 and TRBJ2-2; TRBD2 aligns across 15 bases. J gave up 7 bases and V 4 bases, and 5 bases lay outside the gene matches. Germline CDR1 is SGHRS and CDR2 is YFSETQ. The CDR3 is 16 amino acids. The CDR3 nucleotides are TGCGCCAGCAGCGAGGGACTAGCGGGAGGTAGCGGGGAGCTGTTTTTT. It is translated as CASSEGLAGGSGELFF.

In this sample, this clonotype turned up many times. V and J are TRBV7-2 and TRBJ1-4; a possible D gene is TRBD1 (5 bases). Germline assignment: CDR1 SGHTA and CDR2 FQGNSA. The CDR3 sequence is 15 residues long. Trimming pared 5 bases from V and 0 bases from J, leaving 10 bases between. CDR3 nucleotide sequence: TGTGCCAGCAGCCGTGGGGGGTCAACTAATGAAAAACTGTTTTTT. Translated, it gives CASSRGGSTNEKLFF.

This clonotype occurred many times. CDR3 region: CSALGPSTPNSNQPQHF. The CDR3 region has the DNA TGCAGTGCTTTAGGACCGTCCACCCCGAATAGCAATCAGCCCCAGCATTTT. The rearrangement links TRBV20-1 to TRBJ1-5; D is ambiguous. The CDR3 runs 17 residues. Germline lookup yields CDR1 DFQATT and CDR2 SNEGSKA (reference sequence). Deletions cut 5 bases from V and 0 bases from J, with 20 bases between.

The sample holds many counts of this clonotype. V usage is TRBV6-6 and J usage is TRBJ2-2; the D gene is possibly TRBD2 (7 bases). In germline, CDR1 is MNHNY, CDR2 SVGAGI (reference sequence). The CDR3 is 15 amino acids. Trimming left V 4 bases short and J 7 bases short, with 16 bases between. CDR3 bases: TGTGCCAGCAGTTTCGGGACATGGGAGGGCGGGGAGCTGTTTTTT. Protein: CASSFGTWEGGELFF.

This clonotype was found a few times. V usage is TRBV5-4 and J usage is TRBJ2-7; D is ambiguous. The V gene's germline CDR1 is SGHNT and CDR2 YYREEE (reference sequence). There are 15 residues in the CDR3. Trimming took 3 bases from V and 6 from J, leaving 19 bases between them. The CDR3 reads CASSSAPVERGEQYF. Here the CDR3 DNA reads TGTGCCAGCAGCTCGGCCCCCGTGGAGCGCGGCGAGCAGTACTTC.

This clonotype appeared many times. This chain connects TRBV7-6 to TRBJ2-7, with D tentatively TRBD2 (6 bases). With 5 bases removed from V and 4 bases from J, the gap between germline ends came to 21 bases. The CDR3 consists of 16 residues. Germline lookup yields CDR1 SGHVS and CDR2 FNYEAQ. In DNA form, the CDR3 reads TGTGCCAGCAGCCCCGAGGTAGGGCAGGGAGGATACGAGCAGTACTTC. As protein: CASSPEVGQGGYEQYF.

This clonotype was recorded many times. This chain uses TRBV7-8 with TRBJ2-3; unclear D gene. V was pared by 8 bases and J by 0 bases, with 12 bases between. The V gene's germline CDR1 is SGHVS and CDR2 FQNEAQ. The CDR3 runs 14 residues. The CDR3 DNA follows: TGTGCCAGCGCGCTCGAGACTAGCACAGATACGCAGTATTTT. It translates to CASALETSTDTQYF.

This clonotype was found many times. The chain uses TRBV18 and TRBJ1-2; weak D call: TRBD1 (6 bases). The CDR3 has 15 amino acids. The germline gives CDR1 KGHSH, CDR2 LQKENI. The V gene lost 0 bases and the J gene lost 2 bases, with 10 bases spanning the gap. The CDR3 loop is CASSPPNRENYGYTF. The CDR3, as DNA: TGTGCCAGCTCACCACCTAACAGGGAGAACTATGGCTACACCTTC.

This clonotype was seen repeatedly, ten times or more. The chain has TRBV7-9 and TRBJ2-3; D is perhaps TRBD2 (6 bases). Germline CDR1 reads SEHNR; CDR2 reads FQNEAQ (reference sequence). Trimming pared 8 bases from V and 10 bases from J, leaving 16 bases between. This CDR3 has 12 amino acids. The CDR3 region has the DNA TGTGCCAGCTTCAACGGGGAGGCTCCGCAGTATTTT. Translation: CASFNGEAPQYF. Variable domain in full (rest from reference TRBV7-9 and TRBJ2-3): DTGVSQNPRHKITKRGQNVTFRCDPISEHNRLYWYRQTLGQGPEFLTYFQNEAQLEKSRLLSDRFSAERPKGSFSTLEIQRTEQGDSAMYLCASFNGEAPQYFGPGTRLTVL.

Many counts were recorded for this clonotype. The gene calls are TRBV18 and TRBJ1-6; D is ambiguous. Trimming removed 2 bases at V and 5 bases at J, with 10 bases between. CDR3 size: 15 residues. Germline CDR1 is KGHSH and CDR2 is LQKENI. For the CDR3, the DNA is TGTGCCAGCTCACCATCGTCAGCTCATAATTCACCCCTCCACTTT. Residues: CASSPSSAHNSPLHF.

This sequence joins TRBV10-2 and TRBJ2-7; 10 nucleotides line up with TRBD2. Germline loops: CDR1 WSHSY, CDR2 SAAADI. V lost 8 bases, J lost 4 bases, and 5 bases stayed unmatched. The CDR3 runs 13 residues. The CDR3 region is CASVLAGAYEQYF. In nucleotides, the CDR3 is TGCGCCAGCGTCCTAGCGGGGGCTTACGAGCAGTACTTC.

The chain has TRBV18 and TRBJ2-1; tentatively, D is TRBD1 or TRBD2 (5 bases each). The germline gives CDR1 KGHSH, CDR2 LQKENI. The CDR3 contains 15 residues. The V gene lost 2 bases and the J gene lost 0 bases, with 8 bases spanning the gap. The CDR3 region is CASSPIGTSYNEQFF. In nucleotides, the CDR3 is TGTGCCAGCTCACCAATCGGGACCTCCTACAATGAGCAGTTCTTC.

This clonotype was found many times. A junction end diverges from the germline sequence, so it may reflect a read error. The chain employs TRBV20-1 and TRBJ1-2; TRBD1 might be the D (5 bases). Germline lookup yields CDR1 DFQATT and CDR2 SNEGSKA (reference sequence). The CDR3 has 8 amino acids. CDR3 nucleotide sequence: TGCAGTGCGGGGCAGTCTCACTTC. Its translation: CSAGQSHF.

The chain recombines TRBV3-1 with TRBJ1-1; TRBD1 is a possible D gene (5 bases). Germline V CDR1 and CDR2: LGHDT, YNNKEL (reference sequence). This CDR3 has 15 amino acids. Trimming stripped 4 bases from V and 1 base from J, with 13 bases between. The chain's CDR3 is CASSLRGDWNTEAFF. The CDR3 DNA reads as TGTGCCAGCAGCCTCCGGGGCGATTGGAACACTGAAGCTTTCTTT.

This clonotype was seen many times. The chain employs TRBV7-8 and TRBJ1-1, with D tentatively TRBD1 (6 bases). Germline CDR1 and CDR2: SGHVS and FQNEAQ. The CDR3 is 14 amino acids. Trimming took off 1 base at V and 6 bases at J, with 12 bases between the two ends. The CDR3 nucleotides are TGTGCCAGCAGCTTAGGATGGGGGGCCCCTGAAGCTTTCTTT. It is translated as CASSLGWGAPEAFF.

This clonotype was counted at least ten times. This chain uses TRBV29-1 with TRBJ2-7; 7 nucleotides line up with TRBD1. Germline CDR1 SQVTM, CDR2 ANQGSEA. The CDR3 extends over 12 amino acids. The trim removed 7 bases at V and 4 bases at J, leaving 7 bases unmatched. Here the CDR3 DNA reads TGCAGCGCCGGACAGGACAGATACGAGCAGTACTTC. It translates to CSAGQDRYEQYF.

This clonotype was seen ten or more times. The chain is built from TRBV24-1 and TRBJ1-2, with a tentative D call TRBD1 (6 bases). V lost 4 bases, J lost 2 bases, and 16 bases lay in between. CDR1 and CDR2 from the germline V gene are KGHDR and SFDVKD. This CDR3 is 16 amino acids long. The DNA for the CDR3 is TGTGCCACCAGTGACCCCTCAGGCAGGGGCAACTATGGCTACACCTTC. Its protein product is CATSDPSGRGNYGYTF.

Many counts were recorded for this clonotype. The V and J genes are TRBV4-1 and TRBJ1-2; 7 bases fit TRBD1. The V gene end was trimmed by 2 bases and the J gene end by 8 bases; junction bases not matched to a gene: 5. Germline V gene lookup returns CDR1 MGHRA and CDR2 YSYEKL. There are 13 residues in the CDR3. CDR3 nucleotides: TGCGCCAGCAGCCAAAACAGGGGAAACGGCTACACCTTC. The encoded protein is CASSQNRGNGYTF.

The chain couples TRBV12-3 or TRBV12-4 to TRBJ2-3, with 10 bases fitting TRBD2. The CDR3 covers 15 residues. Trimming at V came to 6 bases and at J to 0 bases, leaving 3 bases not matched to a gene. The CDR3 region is CASSPSGGSTDTQYF. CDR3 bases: TGTGCCAGCAGCCCTAGCGGGGGCAGCACAGATACGCAGTATTTT.

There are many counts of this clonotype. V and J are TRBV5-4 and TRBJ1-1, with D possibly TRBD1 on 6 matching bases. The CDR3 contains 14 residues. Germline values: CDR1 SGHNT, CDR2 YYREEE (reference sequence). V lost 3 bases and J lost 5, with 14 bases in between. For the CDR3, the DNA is TGTGCCAGCAGCTCTACCCAGGGGTGGACTGAAGCTTTCTTT. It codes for CASSSTQGWTEAFF.

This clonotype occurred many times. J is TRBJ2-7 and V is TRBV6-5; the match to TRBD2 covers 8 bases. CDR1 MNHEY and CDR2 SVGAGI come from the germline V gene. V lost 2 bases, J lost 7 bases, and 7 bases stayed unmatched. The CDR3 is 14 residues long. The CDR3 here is CASSYGIAGSEQYF. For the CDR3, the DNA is TGTGCCAGCAGTTACGGGATAGCGGGGAGTGAGCAGTACTTC.